Shown below are 2 T cell receptor beta chains from a single sample sequenced in a study of blood T cell repertoires in COVID-19. Some clones are missing from TCRdb's copy, which holds only in-frame ones; the method was immunoSEQ multiplex PCR. The table shows around 98,000 clones, with under 85% occurring only once. The sequenced material came from peripheral blood. All receptors come from a man aged 70 or older with acute or convalescent COVID-19.

The V gene is TRBV7-9, the J gene TRBJ1-6; D gene uncertain. The ends were cut back, 7 bases at V and 7 bases at J, with 14 bases in the middle. Germline loops: CDR1 SEHNR, CDR2 FQNEAQ (reference sequence). The CDR3 sequence is 14 residues long. CDR3 loop: CASIQMGQNSPLHF. The CDR3 nucleotides read TGTGCCAGCATTCAGATGGGCCAAAATTCACCCCTCCACTTT.

This clone appeared once. The genes are TRBV24-1 and TRBJ2-7, with 7 bases aligning to TRBD1. Trimming took 6 bases from V and 2 from J; bases not matched to a gene: 3. Germline assignment: CDR1 KGHDR and CDR2 SFDVKD. The CDR3 runs 13 residues. This chain's CDR3 is CATSPGQPYEQYF. CDR3 in DNA: TGTGCCACCAGTCCGGGACAGCCCTACGAGCAGTACTTC.